A selection of T cell receptor beta chains follows, all from one sample in a study of Ad26.COV2.S vaccination and SARS-CoV-2 variants. Profiled with immunoSEQ multiplex PCR; TCRdb holds only in-frame clones, not every one. The sample lists about 330,000 clones; 75% to 90% were seen once. The material sequenced was peripheral blood, taken in a trial of Ad26.COV2.S vaccine versus placebo. The receptor source for this set is a person between 18 and 65 years old who received the Ad26.COV2.S COVID-19 vaccine or a placebo. CDR3s leave out the opening cysteine and the closing phenylalanine or tryptophan.

v_call: TRBV29-1
cdr3_aa: SVGVGGYT

v_call: TRBV7-8
cdr3_aa: ASSLAGPTQETQY

v_call: TRBV5-1
cdr3_aa: ASSFRGGEEKLF

v_call: TRBV7-2
cdr3_aa: ASSWGTGSTAYEQY

v_call: TRBV5-1
cdr3_aa: ASRTGGMNTEAF

v_call: TRBV4-3
cdr3_aa: ASSPGGTGGYEQY

v_call: TRBV9
cdr3_aa: ASSASGGITDTQY

v_call: TRBV13
cdr3_aa: ASSLADSTSGRWGQF

v_call: TRBV7-3
cdr3_aa: ASSPPGADEQF

v_call: TRBV28
cdr3_aa: ASSSDRARPQH

v_call: TRBV30
cdr3_aa: AWSWTSGDTGELF

v_call: TRBV27
cdr3_aa: ASSFYRPSTDTQY

v_call: TRBV11-2
cdr3_aa: ASSLVLGKLF

v_call: TRBV16
cdr3_aa: ASSQSGPANTEAF

v_call: TRBV11-2
cdr3_aa: ASSAFLTRDEKLF

v_call: TRBV27
cdr3_aa: ASSLGGVGGNTIY

v_call: TRBV5-1
cdr3_aa: ASSPAGTDYGYT

v_call: TRBV29-1
cdr3_aa: SVEDHRRGDEQY

v_call: TRBV2
cdr3_aa: ASRGGQGENTEAF